This TCR beta chain comes out of a study of long-term antiretroviral therapy in people with HIV. It was version v3.0 of the immunoSEQ assay that was run at survey level. Each sample had sequencing targeting about 40,000-50,000 T-cell genomes. Clones were read by immunoSEQ multiplex PCR, and TCRdb kept only the in-frame ones, dropping some. The sample includes tens of thousands of clones, more than 85% of them seen just once. V shed 3 bases and J 3 bases; nucleotides not matched to a gene: 3. CDR1 and CDR2 from the germline V gene are MNHEY and SVGAGI. This CDR3 contains 14 residues. This TCR was recovered from a man aged 45-65 years with HIV. This chain joins TRBV6-5 and TRBJ2-7; 9 bases map to TRBD1. The source material was unsorted PBMCs, sampled 2 years after starting antiretroviral therapy. As DNA, the CDR3 is TGTGCCAGCAGTTATTCGGGACAGGGCTACGAGCAGTACTTC. It codes for CASSYSGQGYEQYF.